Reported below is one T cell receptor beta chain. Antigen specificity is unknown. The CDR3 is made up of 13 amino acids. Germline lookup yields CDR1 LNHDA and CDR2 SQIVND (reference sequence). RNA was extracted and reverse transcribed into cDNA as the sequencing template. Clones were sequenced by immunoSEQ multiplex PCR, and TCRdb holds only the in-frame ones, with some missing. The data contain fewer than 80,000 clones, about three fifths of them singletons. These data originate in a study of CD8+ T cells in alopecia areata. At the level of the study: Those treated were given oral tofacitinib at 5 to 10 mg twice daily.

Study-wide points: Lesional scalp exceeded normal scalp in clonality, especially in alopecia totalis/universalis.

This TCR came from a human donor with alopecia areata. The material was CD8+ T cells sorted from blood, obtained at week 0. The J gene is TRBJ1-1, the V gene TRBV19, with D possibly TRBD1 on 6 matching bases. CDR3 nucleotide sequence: TGTGCAAGTGGGACACGGCCGGTCACTGAAGCTTTCTTT. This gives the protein CASGTRPVTEAFF. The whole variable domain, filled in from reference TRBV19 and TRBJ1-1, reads DGGITQSPKYLFRKEGQNVTLSCEQNLNHDAMYWYRQDPGQGLRLIYYSQIVNDFQKGDIAEGYSVSREKKESFPLTVTSAQKNPTAFYLCASGTRPVTEAFFGQGTRLTVV.